A selection of T cell receptor beta chains follows, all from one sample in a study of identical twins. TCRdb independently ran MiXCR on the 5' RACE reads; one entry per CDR3 protein. The table includes hundreds of thousands of distinct CDR3 sequences, about 24% detected once. The same specimen was also included in a second study, on T cells expressing NK-cell markers.

Sequencing was performed on CD4+ T cells sorted from blood. Every receptor here comes from a woman aged 18-29 years in good health. Each CDR3 is given with its conserved first and last residue. D genes are given only for firm matches. Only part of the rows carry a size: once, few, many, or a class if the clone is expanded.

TRBV6-5,TRBD2,TRBJ2-3,.,TGTGCCAGCAGTTACTCTCAGGGTAGCGGGGGGTTCACAGATACGCAGTATTTT,CASSYSQGSGGFTDTQYF
TRBV5-1,.,TRBJ2-1,once,TGCGCCAGCAGCCTGGAGGCAGTCAGCAATGAGCAGTTCTTC,CASSLEAVSNEQFF
TRBV10-3,TRBD2,TRBJ2-3,.,TGTGCCATCAGTGGGGGGACTAGCGGGATCTATACGCAGTATTTT,CAISGGTSGIYTQYF
TRBV11-2,TRBD2,TRBJ2-1,few,TGTGCCAGCAGCCCCCGACTACTAGCGGGAGACAATGAGCAGTTCTTC,CASSPRLLAGDNEQFF
TRBV7-9,TRBD2,TRBJ2-7,.,TGTGCCAGCAGCCACAGACTAGCGGGAGCGATCCACGAGCAGTACTTC,CASSHRLAGAIHEQYF
TRBV20-1,TRBD1,TRBJ2-7,.,TGCAGTGCTAGCTCACCAACAGGGGGCAAGGACGAGCAGTACTTC,CSASSPTGGKDEQYF
TRBV20-1,.,TRBJ1-4,.,TGCAGTGCTAGCAGGGGTTCTATGGAAAAACTGTTTTTT,CSASRGSMEKLFF
TRBV11-2,TRBD2,TRBJ2-7,.,TGTGCCAGCAGCGGGAAAGGGACTAGCGCTCCTGCATCCTACGAGCAGTACTTC,CASSGKGTSAPASYEQYF
TRBV7-9,.,TRBJ1-2,.,TGTGCCAGCAGCTTTAACAGAGGGCATAACTATGGCTACACCTTC,CASSFNRGHNYGYTF
TRBV2,.,TRBJ1-2,.,TGTGCCAGCGGCCGACAGGTCTATGGCTACACCTTC,CASGRQVYGYTF
TRBV20-1,.,TRBJ1-2,.,TGCAGTGCTAGAGAAGACCTCCATGGCTACACCTTC,CSAREDLHGYTF
TRBV24-1,.,TRBJ2-2,many,TGTGCCACCGAGGGGCCGAACACCGGGGAGCTGTTTTTT,CATEGPNTGELFF
TRBV5-4,.,TRBJ2-3,.,TGTGCCAGCAGCTTGATCGGAAAAACAGATACGCAGTATTTT,CASSLIGKTDTQYF
TRBV3-1,.,TRBJ1-2,few,TGTGCCAGCAGCCAAGAGGGAACAGGCTACACCTTC,CASSQEGTGYTF
TRBV7-8,.,TRBJ1-2,.,TGTGCCAGCAGCGTCCCGGGGAATGGCTACACCTTC,CASSVPGNGYTF
TRBV12-3/TRBV12-4,.,TRBJ2-7,.,TGTGCCAGCAAATCCCCAGGCGGAAATAACAAGCAGTACTTC,CASKSPGGNNKQYF
TRBV30,TRBD2,TRBJ2-5,.,TGTGCCTGGAGTGAGGTAGCGGGAGCGTCCCAGTACTTC,CAWSEVAGASQYF
TRBV3-1,TRBD1,TRBJ1-1,.,TGTGCCAGCAGCCAAGCCAAAGGGGGCTCGACTGAAGCTTTCTTT,CASSQAKGGSTEAFF
TRBV12-3/TRBV12-4,.,TRBJ2-2,few,TGTGCCAGCAACTCACGGAGCAGGGGAGAGGCCGGGGAGCTGTTTTTT,CASNSRSRGEAGELFF
TRBV20-1,.,TRBJ2-1,.,TGCAGTGCTCACAATGAGCAGTTCTTC,CSAHNEQFF
TRBV18,.,TRBJ1-2,.,TGTGCCAGCTCACCATCCGGGGTTCTTAACTATGGCTACACCTTC,CASSPSGVLNYGYTF
TRBV12-3/TRBV12-4,.,TRBJ1-1,many,TGTGCCAGCAGTATCTCTGGACCTGAAGCTTTCTTT,CASSISGPEAFF
TRBV12-3/TRBV12-4,.,TRBJ1-1,few,TGTGCCAGCAGTTTCCAGCCCGGGAAAACTGAAGCTTTCTTT,CASSFQPGKTEAFF
TRBV29-1,TRBD2,TRBJ2-5,.,TGCAGCGCTACTAGCGGGAGGGCCGCCGAGACCCAGTACTTC,CSATSGRAAETQYF
TRBV29-1,TRBD1,TRBJ2-1,few,TGCAGCGCGACGACAGGGTGGAATGAGCAGTTCTTC,CSATTGWNEQFF
TRBV20-1,TRBD1,TRBJ1-3,.,TGCAGTGCTAGAGATTTTTTAGGGACAGAATTTTTT,CSARDFLGTEFF
TRBV12-3/TRBV12-4,.,TRBJ1-2,many,TGTGCCAGCACAGGGGCCTATGGCTACACCTTC,CASTGAYGYTF
TRBV6-2/TRBV6-3,.,TRBJ2-3,.,TGTGCCAGCAGTTACGACACCCCCACAGATACGCAGTATTTT,CASSYDTPTDTQYF
TRBV29-1,.,TRBJ2-3,.,TGCAGCGTTGAACCCCAGAGCACAGATACGCAGTATTTT,CSVEPQSTDTQYF
TRBV7-7,.,TRBJ2-5,.,TGTGCTAGCAGTAGCGCCGGTGCCAAGATCCAAGAGACCCAGTACTTC,CASSSAGAKIQETQYF
TRBV27,.,TRBJ2-1,.,TGTGCCAGCACCCGGGGCAGTTCGCCGGGAAATGAGCAGTTCTTC,CASTRGSSPGNEQFF
TRBV5-1,TRBD2,TRBJ2-1,.,TGCGCCAGCGCGGGGGAGGATGAGCAGTTCTTC,CASAGEDEQFF
TRBV5-1,.,TRBJ2-2,.,TGCGCCAGCAGCTTGCCGGAGGCGAACACCGGGGAGCTGTTTTTT,CASSLPEANTGELFF
TRBV5-6,.,TRBJ1-1,few,TGTGCCAGCAGCCGGGCAGCCCAGCGGGCCGAAGCTTTCTTT,CASSRAAQRAEAFF
TRBV3-1,TRBD2,TRBJ2-7,.,TGTGCCAGCAGCCGAGATGCGGGAGGACTTACCTACGAGCAGTACTTC,CASSRDAGGLTYEQYF
TRBV6-5,.,TRBJ1-2,few,TGTGCCAGCAGTTACCAGTCAGGGAACTATGGCTACACCTTC,CASSYQSGNYGYTF
TRBV5-1,.,TRBJ1-5,few,TGCGCCAGCAGCGTTGGCGGGGCGGGACAGCCCCAGCATTTT,CASSVGGAGQPQHF
TRBV12-3/TRBV12-4,.,TRBJ2-5,few,TGTGCCAGCAACGACGGGATCCAAGAGACCCAGTACTTC,CASNDGIQETQYF
TRBV29-1,TRBD1,TRBJ1-2,.,TGCAGCGTTGAAAAGGCTTGGACAGGCTATGGCTACACCTTC,CSVEKAWTGYGYTF
TRBV11-2,TRBD2,TRBJ2-1,.,TGTGCCAGCAGCGCCCCGGGACTAGCGGGAGGGAGTGTTCCTGAGCAGTTCTTC,CASSAPGLAGGSVPEQFF
TRBV20-1,TRBD2,TRBJ2-2,few,TGCAGTGCTAGACCCGGCGGGGGGGGATACACCGGGGACCTGTTTTTT,CSARPGGGGYTGDLFF
TRBV6-1,TRBD1,TRBJ2-1,.,TGTGCCAGCTCCGGACAGGGGGCTTCCGGATTCTCCTACAATGAGCAGTTCTTC,CASSGQGASGFSYNEQFF
TRBV9,TRBD2,TRBJ2-3,.,TGTGCCAGCAGCGTAGAACCAGCGGGAGAAGGGGATACGCAGTATTTT,CASSVEPAGEGDTQYF
TRBV12-3/TRBV12-4,.,TRBJ2-7,many,TGTGCCAGCAGTTTTCGCCAGAGGAACGAGCAGTACTTC,CASSFRQRNEQYF
TRBV12-2,.,TRBJ2-3,.,TGTGCAAGTCGCTTAGAGAGGGGCGGGACAGGGGATTTTGATACGCAGTATTTT,CASRLERGGTGDFDTQYF
TRBV12-3/TRBV12-4,.,TRBJ2-7,.,TGTGCCAGCAGTTCTAGGACAGTGACCTACGAGCAGTACTTC,CASSSRTVTYEQYF